Shown below are 19 T cell receptor beta chains from a single sample sequenced in a study of spatial heterogeneity in lung cancer (dated by TCRdb to the late 2010s). Library construction relied on 5' RACE. The sequencer listed for this sample is NextSeq 500. The public reads were reprocessed in TCRdb via fastp at Q25 and MiXCR, keeping in-frame beta chains. Here each entry gathers all rows of one CDR3 protein and keeps the most common genes and DNA. The sample profile shows tens of thousands of distinct CDR3 sequences; roughly 15% of them were found once. The top ten clones comprise around 54% of the sample. The time point label for this specimen denotes: sample taken at primary tumor resection. Source: PBMCs, taken at surgery. These receptors were taken from a male donor with early-stage non-small cell lung cancer.

At least ten counts were recorded for this clonotype. The genes are TRBV10-3 and TRBJ1-6, with D possibly TRBD1 on 5 matching bases. The germline V gene encodes CDR1 ENHRY and CDR2 SYGVKD. Trimming removed 0 bases from V and 5 bases from J, with 11 bases in between. CDR3 size: 16 residues. The CDR3 is CAISESRQTNNSPLHF. The CDR3 DNA reads TGTGCCATCAGTGAGTCGAGACAGACTAATAATTCACCCCTCCACTTT.

This chain links TRBV20-1 with TRBJ1-1, with unresolved D. Trimming left V 3 bases short and J 1 base short, with 3 bases between. The CDR3 covers 11 residues. Germline CDR1 is DFQATT and CDR2 is SNEGSKA (reference sequence). DNA for the CDR3: TGCAGTGCTAGTCGGAACACTGAAGCTTTCTTT. This encodes CSASRNTEAFF.

This clonotype was seen only a few times. The chain uses TRBV10-3 and TRBJ1-1; 7 positions match TRBD1. The J segment lost 0 bases and the V segment lost 0 bases, leaving 1 base of the junction unmatched. The CDR3 is 15 amino acids. Germline loops: CDR1 ENHRY, CDR2 SYGVKD. This CDR3 reads CAISESTGVNTEAFF. In DNA form, the CDR3 reads TGTGCCATCAGTGAGTCTACAGGGGTGAACACTGAAGCTTTCTTT.

CDR3 loop: CASSYRGRAEEKLFF. The CDR3 nucleotides read TGTGCCAGCAGCTATCGAGGCAGGGCGGAGGAAAAACTGTTTTTT. The chain has TRBV27 and TRBJ1-4, with D tentatively TRBD1 (5 bases). The CDR3 runs 15 residues. Germline V gives CDR1 MNHEY, CDR2 SMNVEV (reference sequence). V was clipped by 6 bases and J by 8 bases, with 19 bases between them.

This clonotype was found many times. The chain links TRBV2 to TRBJ2-7, with D possibly being TRBD1 (6 bases). V lost 6 bases and J 2 bases, leaving 8 bases between the germline ends. The CDR3 extends over 12 amino acids. Per the germline V gene, CDR1 is SNHLY and CDR2 is FYNNEI. The CDR3 here is CASRQGTYEQYF. The DNA for the CDR3 is TGTGCCAGCAGACAGGGTACCTACGAGCAGTACTTC.

This clonotype came up many times. This chain uses TRBV5-1 with TRBJ2-7; TRBD1 agrees at 9 bases. V was clipped by 3 bases and J by 5 bases; unmatched bases: 6. Germline CDR1 reads SGHRS; CDR2 reads YFSETQ. The CDR3 spans 14 residues. The CDR3 sequence is CASSWDRESHEQYF. CDR3 coding DNA: TGCGCCAGCAGCTGGGACAGGGAATCCCACGAGCAGTACTTC. The full variable domain, rest sourced from reference TRBV5-1 and TRBJ2-7, is KAGVTQTPRYLIKTRGQQVTLSCSPISGHRSVSWYQQTPGQGLQFLFEYFSETQRNKGNFPGRFSGRQFSNSRSEMNVSTLELGDSALYLCASSWDRESHEQYFGPGTRLTVT.

This clonotype was seen repeatedly, ten times or more. This chain uses TRBV21-1 with TRBJ2-1. TRBV21-1 is an annotated pseudogene. CDR3 size: 11 residues. The CDR3 DNA sequence: TGTGCCAGCAGCAACAATGATGAGCAGTTCTTC. Translation gives CASSNNDEQFF.

The V and J genes are TRBV9 and TRBJ1-4; 9 positions match TRBD1. CDR3 size: 16 residues. CDR1 and CDR2 from the germline V gene are SGDLS and YYNGEE. Germline trimming cut 4 bases from V and 0 bases from J; bases unmatched to any gene: 4. The CDR3 nucleotides are TGTGCCAGCAGCCCACGGACAGGGGCAACTAATGAAAAACTGTTTTTT. It is translated as CASSPRTGATNEKLFF.

The genes are TRBV11-2 and TRBJ2-2, with D perhaps matching TRBD1 (6 bases). Per the germline V gene, CDR1 is SGHAT and CDR2 is FQNNGV. CDR3 length: 15 amino acids. V gave up 2 bases and J gave up 0 bases, with 7 bases separating them. The CDR3 DNA follows: TGTGCCAGCAGCTTATGGACAGCGAACACCGGGGAGCTGTTTTTT. Protein product: CASSLWTANTGELFF.

Only a few counts were recorded for this clonotype. V is TRBV12-3 or TRBV12-4 and J is TRBJ2-7, with TRBD2 matching 7 bases. This CDR3 is built from 11 residues. Unmatched junction bases numbered 5, after V lost 8 bases and J lost 7 bases. This CDR3 reads CASGRAREQYF. The CDR3, as DNA: TGTGCCAGCGGGAGGGCCAGGGAGCAGTACTTC.

This clonotype showed up just a few times. For the CDR3, the DNA is TGTGCCAGCGGACTCCTGAACACTGAAGCTTTCTTT. Amino acids: CASGLLNTEAFF. V gene TRBV7-2 combines with J gene TRBJ1-1; D is unresolved. Between the trimmed V and J ends, which lost 8 bases and 0 bases, there was a span of 7 bases. The CDR3 is 12 amino acids. Germline CDR1 is SGHTA and CDR2 is FQGNSA.

This chain connects TRBV27 to TRBJ2-5, with TRBD1 matching over 10 bases. The CDR3 sequence is 16 residues long. The ends lost 5 bases at V and 6 bases at J; junction bases unmatched: 12. Germline V gives CDR1 MNHEY, CDR2 SMNVEV (reference sequence). The CDR3 nucleotides are TGTGCCAGCAGTCCTTTAGGGCGACAGGGGGCGAAGACCCAGTACTTC. The encoded protein is CASSPLGRQGAKTQYF.

This clonotype was counted at least ten times. This chain connects TRBV6-5 to TRBJ2-1; D unresolved. The V and J ends lost 0 bases and 3 bases respectively, with 6 bases between them. The CDR3 runs 14 residues. Looked up from germline, CDR1 is MNHEY and CDR2 is SVGAGI. The CDR3 DNA follows: TGTGCCAGCAGTTACTCTTTAGGCTACAATGAGCAGTTCTTC. This encodes CASSYSLGYNEQFF.

The chain couples TRBV25-1 to TRBJ1-2, with unresolved D. The V end was cut by 4 bases, the J end by 8 bases, with 17 bases between. The length of the CDR3 is 14 residues. Germline lookup yields CDR1 MGHDK and CDR2 SYGVNS. The CDR3 spells CASSVRSPVGGYTF. CDR3 coding DNA: TGTGCCAGCAGTGTCAGGAGCCCCGTGGGCGGCTACACCTTC.

This clonotype has at least ten counts. The chain employs TRBV6-6 and TRBJ1-2, with D hard to call. The germline gives CDR1 MNHNY, CDR2 SVGAGI (reference sequence). This CDR3 contains 15 residues. Trimming left V 0 bases short and J 5 bases short, with 13 bases between. CDR3 nucleotide sequence: TGTGCCAGCAGTTACTCGAGGTCGGAGCAATATGGCTACACCTTC. The encoded protein is CASSYSRSEQYGYTF.

By proportion, this clonotype is medium-sized. The chain couples TRBV5-1 to TRBJ2-7; TRBD1 aligns across 8 bases. The CDR3 runs to 14 residues. Unmatched junction bases numbered 5, after V lost 1 base and J lost 5 bases. From germline, CDR1 is SGHRS and CDR2 YFSETQ. In DNA, the CDR3 is TGCGCCAGCAGCTTGCGGGCAGGGGGCCACGAGCAGTACTTC. Residues: CASSLRAGGHEQYF.

This clonotype showed up just a few times. The gene calls are TRBV10-3 and TRBJ2-5; TRBD2 aligns across 11 bases. This CDR3 is 15 amino acids long. The J segment lost 7 bases and the V segment lost 7 bases, leaving 11 bases of the junction unmatched. Germline V gene data show CDR1 as ENHRY and CDR2 as SYGVKD. CDR3 in amino acids: CAITGTSGGEGTQYF. CDR3 DNA sequence: TGTGCCATCACCGGGACTAGCGGAGGGGAAGGGACCCAGTACTTC.

The V and J genes are TRBV20-1 and TRBJ2-1; 7 bases align to TRBD2. V lost 8 bases, J lost 9 bases, and 13 bases stayed unmatched. Germline lookup yields CDR1 DFQATT and CDR2 SNEGSKA (reference sequence). CDR3 length: 13 residues. The CDR3 DNA follows: TGCAGTAATATAGCGGGCCACAATTTTGAGCAGTTCTTC. Its protein is CSNIAGHNFEQFF.

This clonotype was seen a handful of times. The V and J genes are TRBV29-1 and TRBJ2-7, with 8 bases aligning to TRBD2. The V gene's germline CDR1 is SQVTM and CDR2 ANQGSEA. Germline trimming cut 5 bases from V and 6 bases from J; bases unmatched to any gene: 18. This CDR3 is built from 16 residues. In DNA form, the CDR3 reads TGCAGCGTTAGCCCCTCTCCCGGGGGGGAGGTGGTCGAGCAGTACTTC. This gives the protein CSVSPSPGGEVVEQYF.